These 28 T cell receptor beta chains share one sample of origin, sequenced in a study of sequential checkpoint blockade in melanoma. The table came from immunoSEQ multiplex PCR; TCRdb's copy has only in-frame clones and leaves some out. The sample shows about 4,000 clones, around 20% of them seen only once. Treatment described: randomized to nivolumab then ipilimumab (arm A) or the reverse (arm B). The specimen was tumor tissue (inferred from file names), collected from a patient given nivolumab and ipilimumab in sequence. All receptors come from a human patient with melanoma. Some clones in this sample may be carry-over from other donors' samples.

V gene TRBV25-1 combines with J gene TRBJ1-2; a possible D gene is TRBD1 (5 bases). The CDR3 spans 14 residues. The ends were cut back, 8 bases at V and 8 bases at J, with 21 bases in the middle. Per germline, CDR1 MGHDK and CDR2 SYGVNS. The CDR3 here is CASLPIGASRGYTF. Written as DNA, the CDR3 is TGTGCCAGCCTTCCCATAGGGGCCTCTCGAGGCTACACCTTC.

This clone was detected a few times. The rearrangement joins TRBV6-8 to TRBJ2-3, with TRBD1 as a possible D gene (6 bases). The ends were cut back, 10 bases at V and 2 bases at J, with 25 bases in the middle. This CDR3 contains 17 residues. Per the germline V gene, CDR1 is MNHGY and CDR2 is SAAAGT. In nucleotides, the CDR3 is TGTGCCATCAGAGACATTACCAGGGGTCGGAACACAGATACGCAGTATTTT. The encoded protein is CAIRDITRGRNTDTQYF.

By sample fraction, this clone is medium-sized (0.01 to 0.1%). This rearrangement joins TRBV6-8 to TRBJ2-7; D is unresolved. Trimming shortened V by 6 bases and J by 6 bases, and 15 bases separated the two germline ends. CDR3 length: 13 amino acids. Germline V gives CDR1 MNHGY, CDR2 SAAAGT. The CDR3 region has the DNA TGTGCCAGCAGCTTAAAAGTACTTGGCGAGCAGTACTTC. This encodes CASSLKVLGEQYF.

This clone was recorded many times. The J gene is TRBJ2-2, the V gene TRBV11-3; perhaps D is TRBD1 or TRBD2 (5 bases each). Germline CDR1 SGHNT, CDR2 YENEEA. The CDR3 totals 17 residues. V lost 5 bases and J lost 2, with 18 bases in between. The CDR3 DNA is TGTGCCAGCAGCCCAGGAATTTTCCGGGACAACACCGGGGAGCTGTTTTTT. It encodes CASSPGIFRDNTGELFF.

A few counts support this clone. The chain joins TRBV6-8 to TRBJ1-2, with D possibly being TRBD1 (6 bases). This CDR3 comprises 15 residues. Germline V gene sequence: CDR1 MNHGY, CDR2 SAAAGT. Trimming removed 6 bases at V and 4 bases at J, with 18 bases between. The CDR3 nucleotides are TGTGCCAGCAGCCCTCAAAGGGGGGCTAGCTATGGCTACACCTTC. Translating gives CASSPQRGASYGYTF.

The chain joins TRBV5-1 to TRBJ2-2; D is perhaps TRBD1 (6 bases). Per the germline V gene, CDR1 is SGHRS and CDR2 is YFSETQ. The CDR3 has 16 amino acids. V dropped 3 bases and J dropped 1 base, with 13 bases sitting between them. DNA of the CDR3: TGCGCCAGCAGCTCAGAGACAGGAGTGAACACCGGGGAGCTGTTTTTT. Protein: CASSSETGVNTGELFF.

The chain is built from TRBV27 and TRBJ2-7, with TRBD1 identical over 11 bases. The V gene's germline CDR1 is MNHEY and CDR2 SMNVEV (reference sequence). With 9 bases clipped from V and 10 bases from J, the junction kept 11 bases outside the gene matches. The CDR3 contains 13 residues. CDR3: CASRTGGAVGQYF. The CDR3 DNA sequence: TGTGCCAGTCGGACAGGGGGCGCAGTGGGTCAGTACTTC.

In its sample, this clone ranks as medium-sized (0.01 to 0.1%). The chain combines TRBV5-1 with TRBJ1-2; D is perhaps TRBD1 (6 bases). Trimming shortened V by 4 bases and J by 5 bases, and 15 bases separated the two germline ends. Looked up from germline, CDR1 is SGHRS and CDR2 is YFSETQ. The CDR3 runs to 14 residues. CDR3: CASSLGGASYGYTF. For the CDR3, the DNA is TGCGCCAGCAGCCTCGGGGGGGCGTCGTATGGCTACACCTTC.

This clone was observed at least ten times. For the CDR3, the DNA is TGTGCCAGCAGCGACTGGGGGGGGCCAAGCACCGGGGAGCTGTTTTTT. This codes for CASSDWGGPSTGELFF. The chain recombines TRBV11-3 with TRBJ2-2, with D possibly matching TRBD2 (7 bases). This CDR3 contains 16 residues. Trimming removed 5 bases from V and 4 bases from J, with 17 bases in between. Germline V CDR1 and CDR2: SGHNT, YENEEA.

Of note for this clone: This same CDR3 is encoded by further DNA sequences in the sample. The J gene is TRBJ1-2, the V gene TRBV5-1; a possible D gene is TRBD1 (6 bases). V was clipped by 4 bases and J by 4 bases, with 14 bases between them. The length of the CDR3 is 14 residues. CDR1 and CDR2 from the germline V gene are SGHRS and YFSETQ. The CDR3 is CASSREEDSYGYTF. The CDR3 bases are TGCGCCAGCAGCCGGGAAGAGGACAGCTATGGCTACACCTTC.

This clone was found many times. This chain links TRBV7-6 with TRBJ2-5; D possibly corresponds to TRBD2 (5 bases). This CDR3 spans 15 amino acids. V dropped 5 bases and J dropped 1 base, with 14 bases sitting between them. Per germline, CDR1 SGHVS and CDR2 FNYEAQ. CDR3 sequence: CASSQQGGGQETQYF. As DNA, the CDR3 is TGTGCCAGCAGCCAACAAGGAGGTGGCCAAGAGACCCAGTACTTC.

This clone was detected only a few times. The chain uses TRBV28 and TRBJ1-6, with 8 bases that match TRBD1. Germline V gene lookup returns CDR1 MDHEN and CDR2 SYDVKM. V lost 6 bases, J lost 8 bases, and 12 bases stayed unmatched. The CDR3 extends over 16 amino acids. The CDR3 DNA sequence: TGTGCCAGCAGCCCGACAGGGGTGGTTTTAGATTCACCCCTCCACTTT. Protein sequence: CASSPTGVVLDSPLHF.

This clone was detected only a few times. The chain uses TRBV9 and TRBJ1-2; TRBD1 is a possible D gene (5 bases). The CDR3 has 14 residues. CDR1 is SGDLS, CDR2 YYNGEE, per germline. Trimming stripped 5 bases from V and 4 bases from J, with 15 bases between. The CDR3 DNA is TGTGCCAGCAGACCCCGGGGGTCCGTCTATGGCTACACCTTC. The encoded protein is CASRPRGSVYGYTF.

V gene TRBV30 combines with J gene TRBJ2-5; 7 bases agree with TRBD1. From germline, CDR1 is GTSNPN and CDR2 SVGIG (reference sequence). Germline trimming cut 2 bases from V and 4 bases from J; bases unmatched to any gene: 7. The CDR3 runs 14 residues. CDR3 sequence: CAWSRGRLGETQYF. The DNA of the CDR3 is TGTGCCTGGAGTAGGGGGCGATTGGGAGAGACCCAGTACTTC.

This clone occurred many times. The gene calls are TRBV11-3 and TRBJ2-1, with 10 bases fitting TRBD2. The CDR3 has 16 amino acids. Germline loops: CDR1 SGHNT, CDR2 YENEEA. V lost 4 bases, J lost 3 bases, and 6 bases stayed unmatched. The CDR3 DNA follows: TGTGCCAGCAGCTCCCGACTAGCGGGTATCTACAATGAGCAGTTCTTC. This gives the protein CASSSRLAGIYNEQFF. The full variable domain, rest sourced from reference TRBV11-3 and TRBJ2-1, is EAGVVQSPRYKIIEKKQPVAFWCNPISGHNTLYWYLQNLGQGPELLIRYENEEAVDDSQLPKDRFSAERLKGVDSTLKIQPAELGDSAVYLCASSSRLAGIYNEQFFGPGTRLTVL.

This clone has a count of ten or more. The rearrangement uses TRBV9 and TRBJ2-4; 9 positions agree with TRBD1. CDR1 and CDR2 (germline): SGDLS, YYNGEE. The CDR3 runs 13 residues. V was clipped by 4 bases and J by 7 bases; unmatched bases: 3. CDR3 loop: CASSPGTGNIQYF. The CDR3 coding sequence is TGTGCCAGCAGCCCAGGGACAGGGAACATTCAGTACTTC.

This clone was found many times. V and J are TRBV11-3 and TRBJ2-5, with TRBD2 matching over 8 bases. The V gene end was trimmed by 2 bases and the J gene end by 5 bases; junction bases not matched to a gene: 4. The length of the CDR3 is 14 residues. Per the germline V gene, CDR1 is SGHNT and CDR2 is YENEEA. CDR3 nucleotides: TGTGCCAGCAGCTTACGCGGGGGGAGGGAGACCCAGTACTTC. This gives the protein CASSLRGGRETQYF.

This clone was picked up a small number of times. This rearrangement joins TRBV29-1 to TRBJ1-4; 7 nucleotides line up with TRBD1. Germline loops: CDR1 SQVTM, CDR2 ANQGSEA. With 0 bases clipped from V and 7 bases from J, the junction kept 5 bases outside the gene matches. The CDR3 is 14 residues long. The CDR3 here is CSVEDRGGGEKLFF. The CDR3 nucleotides read TGCAGCGTTGAAGATCGAGGGGGCGGTGAAAAACTGTTTTTT. Drawing the rest from reference TRBV29-1 and TRBJ1-4, the complete variable domain is SAVISQKPSRDICQRGTSLTIQCQVDSQVTMMFWYRQQPGQSLTLIATANQGSEATYESGFVIDKFPISRPNLTFSTLTVSNMSPEDSSIYLCSVEDRGGGEKLFFGSGTQLSVL.

This clone turned up a few times. The gene calls are TRBV7-6 and TRBJ2-3; 8 bases align to TRBD1. V gave up 4 bases and J gave up 5 bases; unmatched junction bases: 8. Germline V gene sequence: CDR1 SGHVS, CDR2 FNYEAQ. The CDR3 loop spans 15 amino acids. In nucleotides, the CDR3 is TGTGCCAGCAGCTCTCGGGACAGGCCTCAAGATACGCAGTATTTT. Protein sequence: CASSSRDRPQDTQYF.

In its sample, this clone was seen many times. The chain links TRBV7-1 to TRBJ2-7; the D is unclear. TRBV7-1 is an ORF; its function is uncertain. The CDR3 spans 13 residues. Trimming stripped 5 bases from V and 3 bases from J, with 11 bases between. The CDR3 loop is CASSLGPDYEQYF. The CDR3 nucleotides are TGTGCCAGCAGCCTCGGGCCGGACTACGAGCAGTACTTC.

This clone was picked up a small number of times. This chain joins TRBV18 and TRBJ1-1, with D perhaps matching TRBD1 (6 bases). The CDR3 contains 15 residues. Trimming removed 3 bases from V and 3 bases from J, with 14 bases in between. The germline gives CDR1 KGHSH, CDR2 LQKENI. CDR3 DNA: TGTGCCAGCTCACCGGCCGGGGGGGCGGACACTGAAGCTTTCTTT. It translates to CASSPAGGADTEAFF.

This clone was picked up many times. V gene TRBV6-8 combines with J gene TRBJ1-2; D is uncertain. Germline V CDR1 and CDR2: MNHGY, SAAAGT. Between the trimmed V and J ends, which lost 0 bases and 4 bases, there was a span of 12 bases. The CDR3 length is 15 residues. The CDR3 region has the DNA TGTGCCAGCAGTTACTCGAGAGCTACCGGCTATGGCTACACCTTC. Translating gives CASSYSRATGYGYTF.

The chain combines TRBV6-8 with TRBJ1-2; D may be TRBD1 (6 bases). Germline assignment: CDR1 MNHGY and CDR2 SAAAGT. This CDR3 has 14 residues. Trimming left V 4 bases short and J 4 bases short, with 13 bases between. CDR3 sequence (DNA): TGTGCCAGCAGTTCGGGTACAGGGCGCTATGGCTACACCTTC. Translation: CASSSGTGRYGYTF.

In its sample, this clone is medium-sized. In DNA form, the CDR3 reads TGTGCCAGTATCTCGACAGGGACTAATGAAAAACTGTTTTTT. This sequence encodes CASISTGTNEKLFF. The chain has TRBV19 and TRBJ1-4; 7 positions match TRBD1. Germline trimming cut 7 bases from V and 2 bases from J; bases unmatched to any gene: 4. CDR1 is LNHDA, CDR2 SQIVND, per germline (reference sequence). CDR3 length equals 14 residues.

This clone has only a few counts. This chain connects TRBV6-8 to TRBJ2-1; 8 nucleotides agree with TRBD2. The CDR3 is made up of 17 amino acids. Germline V gives CDR1 MNHGY, CDR2 SAAAGT. V dropped 4 bases and J dropped 4; count of bases not matched to a gene: 12. The DNA for the CDR3 is TGTGCCAGCAGTTCCTCCCGGGGGCGGGGGGTGTACAATGAGCAGTTCTTC. Translation gives CASSSSRGRGVYNEQFF.

This clone was observed a handful of times. The chain combines TRBV11-3 with TRBJ1-4; 9 bases map to TRBD1. V was clipped by 5 bases and J by 0 bases; unmatched bases: 1. The CDR3 length is 15 residues. Germline V CDR1 and CDR2: SGHNT, YENEEA. The CDR3 coding sequence is TGTGCCAGCAGCCGGACAGGGGCAACTAATGAAAAACTGTTTTTT. Encoded protein: CASSRTGATNEKLFF. Full variable domain (missing parts from reference TRBV11-3 and TRBJ1-4): EAGVVQSPRYKIIEKKQPVAFWCNPISGHNTLYWYLQNLGQGPELLIRYENEEAVDDSQLPKDRFSAERLKGVDSTLKIQPAELGDSAVYLCASSRTGATNEKLFFGSGTQLSVL.

This clone was seen a few times. V is TRBV14 and J is TRBJ1-3; no firm D call. Trimming took 4 bases from V and 0 from J, leaving 7 bases between them. The CDR3 covers 14 residues. Germline lookup yields CDR1 SGHDN and CDR2 FVKESK. The CDR3 nucleotides read TGTGCCAGCAGCCCGACTTACTCTGGAAACACCATATATTTT. Amino acid sequence: CASSPTYSGNTIYF.

CDR3 nucleotide sequence: TGTGCCAGCAGCCCTAGCGGGGAGAACACCGGGGAGCTGTTTTTT. Translating it yields CASSPSGENTGELFF. The chain is built from TRBV9 and TRBJ2-2; 9 bases are shared with TRBD2. The junction had 2 bases not matched to a gene; V was cut back by 4 bases and J by 1 base. The CDR3 runs 15 residues. Germline V CDR1 and CDR2: SGDLS, YYNGEE. The full variable domain, its missing parts supplied by reference TRBV9 and TRBJ2-2, is DSGVTQTPKHLITATGQRVTLRCSPRSGDLSVYWYQQSLDQGLQFLIQYYNGEERAKGNILERFSAQQFPDLHSELNLSSLELGDSALYFCASSPSGENTGELFFGEGSRLTVL.